These 22 T cell receptor beta chains were sequenced from one sample in a study of blood T cell repertoires in COVID-19. Data came from immunoSEQ multiplex PCR; TCRdb stores just in-frame clones and leaves some out. The table lists 150,000 to 200,000 clones, more than 80% of them singletons, with approximately 9.9% in the top ten. Sequencing was done on a sample of peripheral blood. These receptors were obtained from a middle-aged woman with COVID-19, enrolled during active disease.

CDR3 nucleotide sequence: TGTGCCAGCGGGAGTATTGGTTACACCTTC. Translation: CASGSIGYTF. This chain connects TRBV2 to TRBJ1-2; D is uncertain. The germline V gene encodes CDR1 SNHLY and CDR2 FYNNEI. Deletions cut 8 bases from V and 11 bases from J, with 12 bases between. CDR3 length: 10 residues.

The V call is TRBV3-1 (or the pseudogene TRBV3-2), the J call TRBJ1-2; D perhaps matches TRBD1 (6 bases). The germline CDR1 and CDR2 sequences are LGHDT and YNNKEL (reference sequence). The V gene lost 1 base and the J gene lost 8 bases, with 14 bases spanning the gap. The CDR3 loop spans 14 amino acids. The CDR3 DNA is TGTGCCAGCAGCCAAGGGACAGCCAGTCTCGGCTACACCTTC. This gives the protein CASSQGTASLGYTF.

The chain has TRBV2 and TRBJ2-2, with D possibly TRBD2 on 6 matching bases. The length of the CDR3 is 15 residues. V gave up 3 bases and J gave up 9 bases, with 17 bases separating them. Germline V CDR1 and CDR2: SNHLY, FYNNEI. The CDR3 loop is CASSDPHGDFRELFF. In nucleotides, the CDR3 is TGTGCCAGCAGTGACCCCCATGGGGACTTTAGGGAGCTGTTTTTT.

The genes are TRBV27 and TRBJ2-4; D possibly corresponds to TRBD1 (6 bases). The germline CDR1 and CDR2 sequences are MNHEY and SMNVEV (reference sequence). Trimming left V 7 bases short and J 7 bases short, with 17 bases between. The CDR3 extends over 14 amino acids. The CDR3 sequence is CASNQVGAGNIQYF. In DNA, the CDR3 is TGTGCCAGCAACCAGGTGGGGGCTGGTAACATTCAGTACTTC.

The chain employs TRBV7-6 and TRBJ2-1; TRBD1 agrees at 9 bases. Germline loops: CDR1 SGHVS, CDR2 FNYEAQ. The J segment lost 8 bases and the V segment lost 5 bases, leaving 10 bases of the junction unmatched. The CDR3 length is 15 residues. The CDR3 DNA reads TGTGCCAGCAGCATCGGGACAGGGAATTGGGATGAGCAGTTCTTC. It encodes CASSIGTGNWDEQFF.

The chain carries TRBV20-1 and TRBJ1-4; D not certain. Deletions cut 3 bases from V and 0 bases from J, with 17 bases between. The CDR3 has 17 amino acids. From germline, CDR1 is DFQATT and CDR2 SNEGSKA (reference sequence). For the CDR3, the DNA is TGCAGTGCTAGTGAGCGCCCACGGTTTGCAACTAATGAAAAACTGTTTTTT. Its translation: CSASERPRFATNEKLFF.

V usage is TRBV6-5 and J usage is TRBJ1-2; tentatively, D is TRBD1 (5 bases). Trimming cost V 4 bases and J 0 bases, with 9 bases left between them. Looked up from germline, CDR1 is MNHEY and CDR2 is SVGAGI. The CDR3 sequence is 14 residues long. The CDR3 loop is CASSSTEANYGYTF. The CDR3 bases are TGTGCCAGCAGTTCGACAGAAGCTAACTATGGCTACACCTTC.

CDR3 DNA: TGTGCCATCGGTGCTAGCGCGAAAGAGACCCAGTACTTC. This codes for CAIGASAKETQYF. The rearrangement links TRBV10-3 to TRBJ2-5; D is possibly TRBD2 (6 bases). V shed 8 bases and J shed 3 bases, with 13 bases lying between them. CDR3 length equals 13 residues. Germline V gene lookup returns CDR1 ENHRY and CDR2 SYGVKD.

The V and J genes are TRBV9 and TRBJ1-5; D is uncertain. V was cut by 0 bases and J by 9 bases, with 13 bases left in between. The CDR3 consists of 14 residues. From germline, CDR1 is SGDLS and CDR2 YYNGEE. As DNA, the CDR3 is TGTGCCAGCAGCGTAGCTACGGGTTCGGGGCCCCAGCATTTT. It specifies CASSVATGSGPQHF.

The gene calls are TRBV19 and TRBJ1-2; possible D gene TRBD1, 6 bases. There are 13 residues in the CDR3. Trimming took 7 bases from V and 4 from J, leaving 13 bases between them. Germline assignment: CDR1 LNHDA and CDR2 SQIVND (reference sequence). The CDR3 nucleotides read TGTGCCAGTAATCCCCAGGGGAGCTATGGCTACACCTTC. Translation gives CASNPQGSYGYTF.

As regards this clone: The same CDR3 is also encoded by other DNA sequences in this sample. This chain links TRBV2 with TRBJ1-2; 8 positions match TRBD1. Germline CDR1 SNHLY, CDR2 FYNNEI. V dropped 5 bases and J dropped 8; count of bases not matched to a gene: 7. The CDR3 has 13 residues. Here the CDR3 reads CASSKDRVEGYTF. The CDR3 DNA sequence: TGTGCCAGCAGTAAGGACAGGGTAGAAGGCTACACCTTC.

This clone occurred a few times. The chain has TRBV6-5 and TRBJ2-2; D perhaps matches TRBD2 (6 bases). Looked up from germline, CDR1 is MNHEY and CDR2 is SVGAGI. This CDR3 comprises 12 residues. V lost 7 bases, J lost 7 bases, and 10 bases lay in between. Here the CDR3 reads CASTTGDGELFF. CDR3 sequence (DNA): TGTGCCAGCACCACGGGGGACGGGGAGCTGTTTTTT.

As for this clone: This sample also contains other DNA sequences that code for the same CDR3. The chain has TRBV24-1 and TRBJ2-7, with D possibly being TRBD2 (6 bases). This CDR3 spans 15 amino acids. From germline, CDR1 is KGHDR and CDR2 SFDVKD. CDR3 in amino acids: CATSDLTGEAYEQYV. In DNA, the CDR3 is TGCGCCACCAGTGATTTAACCGGGGAGGCCTACGAGCAGTACGTC.

The rearrangement links TRBV20-1 to TRBJ2-7; D is uncertain. V dropped 6 bases and J dropped 6 bases, with 12 bases sitting between them. Germline V gene lookup returns CDR1 DFQATT and CDR2 SNEGSKA (reference sequence). The CDR3 spans 11 residues. Written as DNA, the CDR3 is TGCAGTGCCCCGCTGGTTAGCGAGCAGTACTTC. Its protein product is CSAPLVSEQYF.

The chain joins TRBV3-1 (or the pseudogene TRBV3-2) to TRBJ1-2; D possibly corresponds to TRBD1 (6 bases). CDR1 and CDR2 (germline): LGHDT, YNNKEL (reference sequence). V lost 0 bases, J lost 7 bases, and 15 bases lay in between. The CDR3 has 15 amino acids. The CDR3 region is CASSQEGRGGTGYTF. The CDR3 DNA reads TGTGCCAGCAGCCAAGAAGGCAGGGGAGGGACTGGCTACACCTTC.

This rearrangement joins TRBV19 to TRBJ2-7, with D perhaps TRBD1 (6 bases). The length of the CDR3 is 13 residues. V lost 5 bases, J lost 6 bases, and 14 bases lay in between. The germline V gene has CDR1 LNHDA and CDR2 SQIVND (reference sequence). CDR3 coding DNA: TGTGCCAGTAGTTCAACACAGGGCCTCGAGCAGTACTTC. Protein sequence: CASSSTQGLEQYF.

This CDR3 reads CASSDLSRQASYEQYV. The CDR3 nucleotides are TGTGCCAGCAGTGATTTGTCCCGTCAGGCCTCCTACGAGCAGTACGTC. The rearrangement joins TRBV2 to TRBJ2-7, with unresolved D. CDR1 SNHLY and CDR2 FYNNEI come from the germline V gene. V was pared by 3 bases and J by 0 bases, with 15 bases between. The CDR3 consists of 16 residues.

V gene TRBV5-6 combines with J gene TRBJ1-2; a weak D match, TRBD1 (6 bases). Trimming removed 4 bases at V and 0 bases at J, with 10 bases between. The V gene's germline CDR1 is SGHDT and CDR2 YYEEEE. The CDR3 consists of 14 residues. CDR3 residues: CASSLDRPNYGYTF. CDR3 nucleotides: TGTGCCAGCAGCCTCGACAGGCCTAACTATGGCTACACCTTC.

V and J are TRBV5-6 and TRBJ1-6, with 11 nucleotides matching TRBD1. Losses at the gene ends were 4 bases for V and 7 bases for J; bases not matched to a gene: 10. The CDR3 length is 17 residues. Germline-derived CDR1 and CDR2 are SGHDT and YYEEEE. The CDR3 nucleotides are TGTGCCAGCAGCCCAGTGGGACAGGGGGTGAGGAATTCACCCCTCCACTTT. Encoded protein: CASSPVGQGVRNSPLHF.

The V call is TRBV11-1, the J call TRBJ1-1, with no clear D. The CDR3 totals 13 residues. V shed 1 base and J shed 4 bases, with 7 bases lying between them. From germline, CDR1 is SGHAT and CDR2 FQDESV (reference sequence). CDR3 amino acids: CASSLERSTEAFF. The CDR3, as DNA: TGTGCCAGCAGCTTAGAGCGGAGCACTGAAGCTTTCTTT.

The count of this clone is one. This sequence joins TRBV9 and TRBJ1-1, with D possibly TRBD1 on 6 matching bases. The V gene's germline CDR1 is SGDLS and CDR2 YYNGEE. Trimming pared 7 bases from V and 4 bases from J, leaving 11 bases between. This CDR3 region has 12 residues. The CDR3 protein is CASEGVGTEAFF. The CDR3 DNA follows: TGTGCCAGCGAGGGGGTTGGCACTGAAGCTTTCTTT.

The chain links TRBV27 to TRBJ2-1, with D possibly matching TRBD2 (6 bases). The ends were cut back, 8 bases at V and 0 bases at J, with 14 bases in the middle. The CDR3 is 15 residues long. Germline V CDR1 and CDR2: MNHEY, SMNVEV (reference sequence). The chain's CDR3 is CASHFSGFSYNEQFF. DNA of the CDR3: TGTGCCAGCCATTTTAGCGGCTTCTCCTACAATGAGCAGTTCTTC.